One and the same sample provided the 19 T cell receptor beta chains below, sequenced in a study of control samples from healthy donors and cancer patients. TCRdb's copy holds only in-frame clones and misses some; the assay was immunoSEQ multiplex PCR. In the table there are tens of thousands of clones, roughly 89% of which are singletons. The sample consisted of PBMCs. These TCRs come from a woman aged 55-75 years with head and neck cancer.

The gene calls are TRBV25-1 and TRBJ2-2; no reliable D call. The CDR3 runs to 14 residues. From germline, CDR1 is MGHDK and CDR2 SYGVNS. Trimming removed 2 bases from V and 6 bases from J, with 10 bases in between. The CDR3 coding sequence is TGTGCCAGCAGTGAACTTTCGGGTCCCGGGGAGCTGTTTTTT. The encoded protein is CASSELSGPGELFF.

The chain couples TRBV28 to TRBJ2-4; TRBD2 matches 7 bases. This CDR3 is 14 amino acids long. The germline V gene has CDR1 MDHEN and CDR2 SYDVKM. V lost 6 bases and J lost 3; bases outside the gene matches: 5. CDR3 loop: CASSSSGDKNIQYF. Written as DNA, the CDR3 is TGTGCCAGCAGCTCCAGCGGGGACAAAAACATTCAGTACTTC. The variable domain in full, with the rest retrieved from reference TRBV28 and TRBJ2-4, is DVKVTQSSRYLVKRTGEKVFLECVQDMDHENMFWYRQDPGLGLRLIYFSYDVKMKEKGDIPEGYSVSREKKERFSLILESASTNQTSMYLCASSSSGDKNIQYFGAGTRLSVL.

The gene calls are TRBV28 and TRBJ1-1; D uncertain. V was shortened by 6 bases and J by 11 bases, with 16 bases between the two germline ends. The CDR3 has 12 amino acids. Germline V gene sequence: CDR1 MDHEN, CDR2 SYDVKM. CDR3 protein: CASSPLSFGAFF. The CDR3 DNA reads as TGTGCCAGCAGCCCCTTGAGCTTTGGGGCTTTCTTT.

With respect to this clone: At one boundary the junction diverges from the germline segment, which might be a read error. The J gene is TRBJ2-1, the V gene TRBV19; 11 bases line up with TRBD2. The CDR3 extends over 19 amino acids. The germline V gene encodes CDR1 LNHDA and CDR2 SQIVND (reference sequence). CDR3 loop: CASSLELAGGIAIYNEQFF. In nucleotides, the CDR3 is TGTGCCAGTAGTCTAGAGCTAGCGGGAGGTATAGCGATTTACAATGAGCAGTTCTTC. The complete variable domain, with remaining parts taken from reference TRBV19 and TRBJ2-1, reads DGGITQSPKYLFRKEGQNVTLSCEQNLNHDAMYWYRQDPGQGLRLIYYSQIVNDFQKGDIAEGYSVSREKKESFPLTVTSAQKNPTAFYLCASSLELAGGIAIYNEQFFGPGTRLTVL.

The V gene is TRBV28, the J gene TRBJ1-1, with D possibly being TRBD1 (5 bases). The CDR3 totals 15 residues. The germline CDR1 and CDR2 sequences are MDHEN and SYDVKM. The V end lost 3 bases, the J end lost 4 bases, and 15 bases lay between the germline ends. CDR3 in DNA: TGTGCCAGCAGTTTCCCTACTAATAGGGGCACTGAAGCTTTCTTT. This encodes CASSFPTNRGTEAFF.

This chain uses TRBV5-6 with TRBJ1-2, with D unresolved. With 1 base removed from V and 3 bases from J, the gap between germline ends came to 10 bases. CDR1 and CDR2 from the germline V gene are SGHDT and YYEEEE. The length of the CDR3 is 14 residues. CDR3 DNA: TGTGCCAGCAGCTTGAGTGCCCGGGACTATGGCTACACCTTC. This gives the protein CASSLSARDYGYTF.

As to this clone: The same CDR3 is also encoded by other DNA sequences in this sample. V gene TRBV3-1 (or the pseudogene TRBV3-2) combines with J gene TRBJ1-5; D gene uncertain. Trimming took off 3 bases at V and 1 base at J, with 13 bases between the two ends. This CDR3 comprises 16 residues. Germline V CDR1 and CDR2: LGHDT, YNNKEL (reference sequence). The CDR3 protein is CASSQGSRGSNQPQHF. CDR3 sequence (DNA): TGTGCCAGCAGCCAGGGCTCTCGGGGAAGCAATCAGCCCCAGCATTTT.

The gene calls are TRBV29-1 and TRBJ1-1; D gene ambiguous. V shed 5 bases and J shed 0 bases, with 10 bases lying between them. Germline assignment: CDR1 SQVTM and CDR2 ANQGSEA. CDR3 length: 13 amino acids. CDR3 in amino acids: CSVHSGVNTEAFF. The CDR3 bases are TGCAGCGTTCACTCCGGGGTGAACACTGAAGCTTTCTTT.

The V gene is TRBV5-4, the J gene TRBJ2-3; a possible D gene is TRBD2 (6 bases). Trimming took off 5 bases at V and 2 bases at J, with 12 bases between the two ends. Germline values: CDR1 SGHNT, CDR2 YYREEE (reference sequence). This CDR3 has 14 residues. The CDR3 protein is CASRGDLSTDTQYF. In DNA form, the CDR3 reads TGTGCCAGCAGGGGGGACTTATCCACAGATACGCAGTATTTT. Using reference TRBV5-4 and TRBJ2-3 for the parts outside the CDR3, the full variable domain is ETGVTQSPTHLIKTRGQQVTLRCSSQSGHNTVSWYQQALGQGPQFIFQYYREEENGRGNFPPRFSGLQFPNYSSELNVNALELDDSALYLCASRGDLSTDTQYFGPGTRLTVL.

The J gene is TRBJ1-1, the V gene TRBV28; D is unresolved. Between the trimmed V and J ends, which lost 4 bases and 6 bases, there was a span of 15 bases. This CDR3 is built from 14 residues. Germline CDR1 MDHEN, CDR2 SYDVKM. This CDR3 is CASSSIGIGAEAFF. CDR3 DNA sequence: TGTGCCAGCAGTTCCATAGGGATCGGCGCTGAAGCTTTCTTT.

The chain's CDR3 is CASSPDRARVTAGQPQHF. CDR3 nucleotides: TGTGCCAGCAGTCCCGACAGGGCAAGAGTGACGGCAGGTCAGCCCCAGCATTTT. The chain combines TRBV2 with TRBJ1-5, with 7 bases matching TRBD1. Germline CDR1 SNHLY, CDR2 FYNNEI. CDR3 length: 18 residues. V gave up 5 bases and J gave up 6 bases; unmatched junction bases: 19.

The J gene is TRBJ1-1, the V gene TRBV3-1 (or the pseudogene TRBV3-2); D is unclear. The CDR3 is made up of 11 amino acids. Germline V CDR1 and CDR2: LGHDT, YNNKEL (reference sequence). V dropped 1 base and J dropped 8 bases, with 5 bases sitting between them. The CDR3 coding sequence is TGTGCCAGCAGCCAAGGGGGAGAAGCTTTCTTT. It codes for CASSQGGEAFF.

This sequence joins TRBV4-3 and TRBJ2-3, with 8 bases aligning to TRBD1. Germline V gives CDR1 LGHNA, CDR2 YSLEER. The CDR3 contains 16 residues. V dropped 3 bases and J dropped 3; count of bases not matched to a gene: 8. CDR3 nucleotide sequence: TGCGCCAGCAGCCAGGATGGACAGGGCCGAACAGATACGCAGTATTTT. It yields the protein CASSQDGQGRTDTQYF.

The gene calls are TRBV3-1 (or the pseudogene TRBV3-2) and TRBJ2-1, with 9 positions matching TRBD1. The germline V gene has CDR1 LGHDT and CDR2 YNNKEL (reference sequence). Unmatched junction bases numbered 12, after V lost 3 bases and J lost 0 bases. CDR3 length equals 19 residues. The CDR3 protein is CASSHLGQGGSGSYNEQFF. CDR3 DNA sequence: TGTGCCAGCAGCCATTTGGGACAGGGAGGGTCAGGCTCCTACAATGAGCAGTTCTTC.

The rearrangement joins TRBV9 to TRBJ2-5; 8 bases map to TRBD1. V dropped 4 bases and J dropped 1; count of bases not matched to a gene: 6. Germline V gene data show CDR1 as SGDLS and CDR2 as YYNGEE. This CDR3 comprises 15 residues. CDR3 in amino acids: CASSFRTGSQETQYF. The CDR3, as DNA: TGTGCCAGCAGCTTCAGGACAGGGTCCCAAGAGACCCAGTACTTC.

V gene TRBV4-1 combines with J gene TRBJ2-2, with TRBD2 matching over 7 bases. This CDR3 contains 16 residues. With 0 bases clipped from V and 4 bases from J, the junction kept 5 bases outside the gene matches. Germline CDR1 and CDR2: MGHRA and YSYEKL. CDR3 sequence reads: CASSQEGGSPTGELFF. CDR3 bases: TGCGCCAGCAGCCAAGAGGGCGGGAGTCCCACCGGGGAGCTGTTTTTT.

The V call is TRBV11-1, the J call TRBJ2-7; perhaps D is TRBD1 or TRBD2 (6 bases each). V shed 0 bases and J shed 7 bases, with 13 bases lying between them. The CDR3 consists of 14 residues. From germline, CDR1 is SGHAT and CDR2 FQDESV (reference sequence). The CDR3 sequence: CASSLASGAGEQYF. In DNA form, the CDR3 reads TGTGCCAGCAGCTTAGCGTCAGGGGCGGGGGAGCAGTACTTC.

The chain employs TRBV29-1 and TRBJ1-1; D is ambiguous. Germline V lookup: CDR1 SQVTM, CDR2 ANQGSEA. Trimming stripped 7 bases from V and 1 base from J, with 10 bases between. This CDR3 comprises 12 residues. The CDR3 nucleotides read TGCAGCGCCGAGGGTGGGAACACTGAAGCTTTCTTT. Its translation: CSAEGGNTEAFF.

V is TRBV4-1 and J is TRBJ1-4; 7 nucleotides line up with TRBD1. V was clipped by 8 bases and J by 2 bases; unmatched bases: 14. CDR1 is MGHRA, CDR2 YSYEKL, per germline. This CDR3 region has 17 residues. DNA for the CDR3: TGCGCCAGCCGAACGTACAAGGGGGCAATGACTAATGAAAAACTGTTTTTT. Amino acids: CASRTYKGAMTNEKLFF.